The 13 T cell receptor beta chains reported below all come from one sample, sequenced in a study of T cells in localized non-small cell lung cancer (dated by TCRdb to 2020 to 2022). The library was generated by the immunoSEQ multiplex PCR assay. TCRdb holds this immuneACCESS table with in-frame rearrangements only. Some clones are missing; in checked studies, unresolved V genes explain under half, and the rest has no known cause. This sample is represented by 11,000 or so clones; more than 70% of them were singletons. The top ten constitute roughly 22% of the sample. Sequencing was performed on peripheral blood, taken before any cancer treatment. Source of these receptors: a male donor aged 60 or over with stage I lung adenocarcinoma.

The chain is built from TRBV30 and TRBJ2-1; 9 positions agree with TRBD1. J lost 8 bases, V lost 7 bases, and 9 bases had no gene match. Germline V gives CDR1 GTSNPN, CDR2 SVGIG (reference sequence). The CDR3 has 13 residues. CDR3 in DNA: TGTGCCTTTGGCAGGGACAGGGATTATGAGCAGTTCTTC. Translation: CAFGRDRDYEQFF. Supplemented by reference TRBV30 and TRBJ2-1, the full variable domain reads SQTIHQWPATLVQPVGSPLSLECTVEGTSNPNLYWYRQAAGRGLQLLFYSVGIGQISSEVPQNLSASRPQDRQFILSSKKLLLSDSGFYLCAFGRDRDYEQFFGPGTRLTVL.

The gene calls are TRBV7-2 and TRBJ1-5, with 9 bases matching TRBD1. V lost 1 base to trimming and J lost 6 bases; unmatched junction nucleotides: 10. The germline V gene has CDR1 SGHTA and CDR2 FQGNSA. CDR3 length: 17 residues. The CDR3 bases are TGTGCCAGCAGCTTAGTGGGACAGGGAGGCGCGAGTCAGCCCCAGCATTTT. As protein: CASSLVGQGGASQPQHF. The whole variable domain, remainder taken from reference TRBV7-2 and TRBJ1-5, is GAGVSQSPSNKVTEKGKDVELRCDPISGHTALYWYRQSLGQGLEFLIYFQGNSAPDKSGLPSDRFSAERTGGSVSTLTIQRTQQEDSAVYLCASSLVGQGGASQPQHFGDGTRLSIL.

The CDR3 loop is CASSGGTSGEQYF. CDR3 DNA: TGTGCCAGCAGCGGCGGGACTTCGGGCGAGCAGTACTTC. The V and J genes are TRBV27 and TRBJ2-7; possibly TRBD2 for D (6 bases). The CDR3 is 13 residues long. V was shortened by 6 bases and J by 6 bases, with 15 bases between the two germline ends. From germline, CDR1 is MNHEY and CDR2 SMNVEV (reference sequence).

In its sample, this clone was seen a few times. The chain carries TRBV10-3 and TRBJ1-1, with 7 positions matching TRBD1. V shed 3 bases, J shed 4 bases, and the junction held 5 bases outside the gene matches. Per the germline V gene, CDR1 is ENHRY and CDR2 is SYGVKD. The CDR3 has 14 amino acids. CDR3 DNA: TGTGCCATCAGTGAAGCAGGGGGTGTCACTGAAGCTTTCTTT. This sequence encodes CAISEAGGVTEAFF.

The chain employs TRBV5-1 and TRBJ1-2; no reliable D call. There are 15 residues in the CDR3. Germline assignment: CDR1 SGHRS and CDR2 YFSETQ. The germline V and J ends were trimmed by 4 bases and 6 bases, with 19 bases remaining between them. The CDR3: CASSPDTGWAHGYTF. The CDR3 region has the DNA TGCGCCAGCAGCCCGGATACGGGGTGGGCCCATGGCTACACCTTC.

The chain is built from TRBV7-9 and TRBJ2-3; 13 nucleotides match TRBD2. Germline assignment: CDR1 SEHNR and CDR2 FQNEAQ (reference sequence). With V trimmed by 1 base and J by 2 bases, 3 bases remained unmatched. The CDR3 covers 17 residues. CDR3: CASSLGGLAGLTDTQYF. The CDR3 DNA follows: TGTGCCAGCAGCTTAGGGGGACTAGCGGGACTCACAGATACGCAGTATTTT.

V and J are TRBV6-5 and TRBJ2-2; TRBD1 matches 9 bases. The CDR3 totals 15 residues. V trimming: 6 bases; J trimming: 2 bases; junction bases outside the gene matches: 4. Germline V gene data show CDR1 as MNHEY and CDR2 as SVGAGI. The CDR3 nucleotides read TGTGCCAGCAGCCGGACAGGGGCAAACACCGGGGAGCTGTTTTTT. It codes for CASSRTGANTGELFF.

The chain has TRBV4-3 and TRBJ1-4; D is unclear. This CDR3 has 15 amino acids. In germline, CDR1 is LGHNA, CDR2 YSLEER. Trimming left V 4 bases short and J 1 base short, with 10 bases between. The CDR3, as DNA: TGCGCCAGCAGCCGGCGGAGGGAAACTAATGAAAAACTGTTTTTT. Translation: CASSRRRETNEKLFF.

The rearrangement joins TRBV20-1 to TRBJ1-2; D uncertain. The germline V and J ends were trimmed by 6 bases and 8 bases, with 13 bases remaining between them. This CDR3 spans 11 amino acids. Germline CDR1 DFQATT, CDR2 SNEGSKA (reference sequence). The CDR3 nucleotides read TGCAGTGCCGCGATTGACTGGGGCTACACCTTC. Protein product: CSAAIDWGYTF.

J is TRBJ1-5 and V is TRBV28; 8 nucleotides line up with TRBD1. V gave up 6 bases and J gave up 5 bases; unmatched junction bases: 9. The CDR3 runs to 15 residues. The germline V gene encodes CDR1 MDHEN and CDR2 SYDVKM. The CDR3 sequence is CASSTTAGGYQPQHF. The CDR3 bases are TGTGCCAGCAGCACCACAGCAGGGGGCTATCAGCCCCAGCATTTT.

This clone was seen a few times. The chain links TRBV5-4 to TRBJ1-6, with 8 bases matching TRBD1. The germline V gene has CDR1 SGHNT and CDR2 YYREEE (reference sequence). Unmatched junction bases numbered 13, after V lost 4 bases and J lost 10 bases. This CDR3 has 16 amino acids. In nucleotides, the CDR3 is TGTGCCAGCAGCCCCGGACAGGGAAAGACGGGGTCACCCCTCCACTTT. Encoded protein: CASSPGQGKTGSPLHF.

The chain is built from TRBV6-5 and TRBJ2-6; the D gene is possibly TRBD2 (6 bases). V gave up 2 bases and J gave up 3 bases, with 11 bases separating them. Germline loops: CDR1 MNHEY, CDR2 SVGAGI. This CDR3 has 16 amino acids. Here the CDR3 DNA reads TGTGCCAGCAGTTACGGGGGGACTGGTGGGGCCAACGTCCTGACTTTC. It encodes CASSYGGTGGANVLTF.

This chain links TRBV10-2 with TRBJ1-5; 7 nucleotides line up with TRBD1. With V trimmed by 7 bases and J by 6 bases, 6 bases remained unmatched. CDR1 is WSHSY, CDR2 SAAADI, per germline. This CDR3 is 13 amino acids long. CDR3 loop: CASTGAGGQPQHF. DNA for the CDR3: TGCGCCAGCACGGGGGCAGGGGGTCAGCCCCAGCATTTT.